Each of the 29 T cell receptor beta chains below was sequenced from the same sample in a study of shared clonotypes between healthy human individuals. Sequencing used immunoSEQ multiplex PCR; TCRdb keeps in-frame clones, though not all of them. The data show about 490,000 clones, around 79% seen once. The sequenced sample was PBMCs. These receptors came from a woman aged 40 to 50 in good health. Some clones in this sample may be carry-over from other donors' samples.

To note about this clone: This sample includes further DNA sequences coding for the same CDR3. The V gene is TRBV7-2, the J gene TRBJ1-5; no clear D. Germline assignment: CDR1 SGHTA and CDR2 FQGNSA. The CDR3 runs to 12 residues. V shed 0 bases and J shed 3 bases, with 0 bases lying between them. CDR3 in DNA: TGTGCCAGCAGCTTAGCCAATCAGCCCCAGCATTTT. Translated: CASSLANQPQHF. Full variable domain (outside the CDR3, taken from reference TRBV7-2 and TRBJ1-5): GAGVSQSPSNKVTEKGKDVELRCDPISGHTALYWYRQSLGQGLEFLIYFQGNSAPDKSGLPSDRFSAERTGGSVSTLTIQRTQQEDSAVYLCASSLANQPQHFGDGTRLSIL.

The chain uses TRBV11-2 and TRBJ1-1, with D possibly TRBD1 on 5 matching bases. Germline V lookup: CDR1 SGHAT, CDR2 FQNNGV. CDR3 length equals 16 residues. With 5 bases removed from V and 4 bases from J, the gap between germline ends came to 20 bases. The CDR3 DNA follows: TGTGCCAGCAGCCCGCGGGACGGAGGTTTTGGCACTGAAGCTTTCTTT. Its protein product is CASSPRDGGFGTEAFF.

This clone showed up just once. The chain has TRBV7-8 and TRBJ1-1; no firm D call. The CDR3 consists of 14 residues. With 1 base removed from V and 0 bases from J, the gap between germline ends came to 6 bases. Germline CDR1 is SGHVS and CDR2 is FQNEAQ. The CDR3 is CASSLVSVNTEAFF. The CDR3, as DNA: TGTGCCAGCAGCTTAGTAAGCGTGAACACTGAAGCTTTCTTT. Variable domain in full (rest from reference TRBV7-8 and TRBJ1-1): GAGVSQSPRYKVAKRGQDVALRCDPISGHVSLFWYQQALGQGPEFLTYFQNEAQLDKSGLPSDRFFAERPEGSVSTLKIQRTQQEDSAVYLCASSLVSVNTEAFFGQGTRLTVV.

The V gene is TRBV4-1, the J gene TRBJ2-1; 11 bases are shared with TRBD2. The CDR3 length is 15 residues. Germline V gives CDR1 MGHRA, CDR2 YSYEKL. J gave up 3 bases and V 4 bases, and 2 bases lay outside the gene matches. DNA for the CDR3: TGCGCCAGCAGCCGTCTAGCGGGAGGCTACAATGAGCAGTTCTTC. Translated, it gives CASSRLAGGYNEQFF.

The rearrangement links TRBV1 to TRBJ2-7; the table's D call of TRBD2 was not tested on the DNA. TRBV1 represents a pseudogene. The CDR3 has 17 residues. The DNA for the CDR3 is TGCACCAGCAGCCAAGGCCATAGGGGCGGGAGGGCCTACGAGCAGTACTTC. As protein: CTSSQGHRGGRAYEQYF.

The sample holds a few counts of this clone. The chain couples TRBV27 to TRBJ2-3; D remains unclear. CDR3 length equals 16 residues. The germline CDR1 and CDR2 sequences are MNHEY and SMNVEV (reference sequence). V gave up 5 bases and J gave up 0 bases, with 15 bases separating them. The DNA for the CDR3 is TGTGCCAGCAGTCCCCCTCCCCAAACTAGCACAGATACGCAGTATTTT. This codes for CASSPPPQTSTDTQYF.

This sequence joins TRBV5-1 and TRBJ1-1; D unresolved. Trimming shortened V by 5 bases and J by 6 bases, and 8 bases separated the two germline ends. The V gene's germline CDR1 is SGHRS and CDR2 YFSETQ. This CDR3 is 11 amino acids long. CDR3 residues: CASRSVAEAFF. DNA of the CDR3: TGCGCCAGCAGGAGCGTCGCTGAAGCTTTCTTT.

Concerning this clone itself: A much larger clone sits a single nucleotide away, making a read error possible. Here the CDR3 DNA reads TGTGCCAGCAGCTTAACCCACCTCTCTGAAGCTTTCTTT. Translating it yields CASSLTHLSEAFF. The chain employs TRBV11-1 and TRBJ1-1; D remains ambiguous. Germline V gives CDR1 SGHAT, CDR2 FQDESV (reference sequence). The CDR3 runs to 13 residues. V lost 2 bases and J lost 6, with 10 bases in between.

This clone turned up a few times. A read error is possible here, since a much larger clone lies one base away. The chain carries TRBV25-1 and TRBJ2-2, with D uncertain. The CDR3 is 14 amino acids. Per the germline V gene, CDR1 is MGHDK and CDR2 is SYGVNS. V shed 8 bases and J shed 6 bases, with 16 bases lying between them. The CDR3: CASGVSGWAGELFF. The CDR3 DNA sequence: TGTGCCAGCGGTGTATCTGGGTGGGCCGGGGAGCTGTTTTTT.

The chain couples TRBV7-9 to TRBJ2-2, with 12 bases fitting TRBD1. The CDR3 totals 17 residues. The germline CDR1 and CDR2 sequences are SEHNR and FQNEAQ (reference sequence). With 1 base clipped from V and 5 bases from J, the junction kept 5 bases outside the gene matches. In DNA, the CDR3 is TGTGCCAGCAGCTTAGATGGGACAGGGGGCTGGACCGGGGAGCTGTTTTTT. This sequence encodes CASSLDGTGGWTGELFF.

The CDR3 loop is CASSSFQGAEETQYF. In nucleotides, the CDR3 is TGTGCCAGCAGCTCCTTTCAGGGGGCAGAAGAGACCCAGTACTTC. This chain joins TRBV28 and TRBJ2-5; 8 nucleotides line up with TRBD1. This CDR3 region has 15 residues. V dropped 6 bases and J dropped 3; count of bases not matched to a gene: 9. Germline CDR1 and CDR2: MDHEN and SYDVKM.

This clone has just a few counts. This chain connects TRBV6-4 to TRBJ1-1, with TRBD1 identical over 7 bases. V shed 6 bases, J shed 1 base, and the junction held 11 bases outside the gene matches. The CDR3 runs to 16 residues. The germline V gene encodes CDR1 MRHNA and CDR2 SNTAGT. CDR3 amino acids: CASRISGGTPNTEAFF. The CDR3, as DNA: TGTGCCAGCAGAATTTCAGGGGGGACACCGAACACTGAAGCTTTCTTT.

The chain employs TRBV18 and TRBJ1-2; D unresolved. The V end was cut by 0 bases, the J end by 8 bases, with 13 bases between. This CDR3 has 14 residues. The V gene's germline CDR1 is KGHSH and CDR2 LQKENI. CDR3 residues: CASSPPNREEGYTF. CDR3 nucleotide sequence: TGTGCCAGCTCACCACCGAACCGGGAGGAGGGCTACACCTTC.

The CDR3 region has the DNA TGTGCCAGCAGCCGACTCGTACCCCCTGAAGCTTTCTTT. It codes for CASSRLVPPEAFF. V usage is TRBV7-9 and J usage is TRBJ1-1, with D unclear. The CDR3 sequence is 13 residues long. Looked up from germline, CDR1 is SEHNR and CDR2 is FQNEAQ (reference sequence). The germline V and J ends were trimmed by 5 bases and 6 bases, with 13 bases remaining between them.

The chain couples TRBV11-3 to TRBJ2-7; TRBD2 aligns across 10 bases. CDR3 size: 17 residues. Per the germline V gene, CDR1 is SGHNT and CDR2 is YENEEA. The trim removed 5 bases at V and 0 bases at J, leaving 10 bases unmatched. CDR3 sequence reads: CASSASGTSASSYEQYF. The CDR3 bases are TGTGCCAGCAGCGCCTCCGGGACTAGCGCGAGCTCCTACGAGCAGTACTTC.

The rearrangement links TRBV19 to TRBJ2-1; TRBD1 agrees at 8 bases. The germline V gene has CDR1 LNHDA and CDR2 SQIVND (reference sequence). The CDR3 is made up of 14 amino acids. V shed 8 bases, J shed 4 bases, and the junction held 7 bases outside the gene matches. The DNA of the CDR3 is TGTGCCAGTTATGGGACAGGCCGATACAATGAGCAGTTCTTC. Translation gives CASYGTGRYNEQFF.

The chain joins TRBV7-2 to TRBJ1-2, with D possibly TRBD1 on 6 matching bases. This CDR3 region has 16 residues. V lost 5 bases and J lost 2, with 18 bases in between. Germline-derived CDR1 and CDR2 are SGHTA and FQGNSA. DNA for the CDR3: TGTGCCAGCAGCGATCCACAGGGTTGGGGGAACTATGGCTACACCTTC. It codes for CASSDPQGWGNYGYTF.

The V gene is TRBV4-3, the J gene TRBJ1-1, with a weak D call TRBD1 (5 bases). Germline loops: CDR1 LGHNA, CDR2 YSLEER. V lost 2 bases to trimming and J lost 3 bases, with 7 bases between them. The CDR3 totals 13 residues. The CDR3 spells CASSQMGDTEAFF. The CDR3 DNA reads TGCGCCAGCAGCCAAATGGGGGACACTGAAGCTTTCTTT.

V gene TRBV14 combines with J gene TRBJ2-7, with 12 bases aligning to TRBD2. Per germline, CDR1 SGHDN and CDR2 FVKESK. With 4 bases clipped from V and 6 bases from J, the junction kept 19 bases outside the gene matches. This CDR3 contains 19 residues. The CDR3 DNA reads as TGTGCCAGCAGCCTCGCGACTAGCGGGAGTAATTATGGCGGAGTCGAGCAGTACTTC. It yields the protein CASSLATSGSNYGGVEQYF.

A few counts support this clone. The V call is TRBV13, the J call TRBJ1-1; tentative D call: TRBD1 (6 bases). Trimming shortened V by 5 bases and J by 3 bases, and 28 bases separated the two germline ends. The length of the CDR3 is 19 residues. CDR1 and CDR2 from the germline V gene are PRHDT and FYEKMQ (reference sequence). CDR3 nucleotide sequence: TGTGCCAGCAGCACCCGTCCCCTCCTGGCAGGGGACACTTACACTGAAGCTTTCTTT. Amino acid sequence: CASSTRPLLAGDTYTEAFF. The full variable domain, completed using reference TRBV13 and TRBJ1-1, is AAGVIQSPRHLIKEKRETATLKCYPIPRHDTVYWYQQGPGQDPQFLISFYEKMQSDKGSIPDRFSAQQFSDYHSELNMSSLELGDSALYFCASSTRPLLAGDTYTEAFFGQGTRLTVV.

The rearrangement joins TRBV5-1 to TRBJ1-1, with D tentatively TRBD1 (6 bases). V lost 1 base and J 1 base, leaving 8 bases between the germline ends. The CDR3 is made up of 14 amino acids. CDR1 is SGHRS and CDR2 is YFSETQ in the germline V gene. The CDR3 coding sequence is TGCGCCAGCAGCTTGCCCAGGGGGAACACTGAAGCTTTCTTT. It specifies CASSLPRGNTEAFF.

This clone was seen only a few times. This chain links TRBV28 with TRBJ2-7, with D possibly TRBD2 on 6 matching bases. The germline V gene has CDR1 MDHEN and CDR2 SYDVKM. Trimming stripped 5 bases from V and 1 base from J, with 15 bases between. The CDR3 is 15 amino acids. DNA for the CDR3: TGTGCCAGCAGTCCATCCGGAGGGCGGTCCTACGAGCAGTACTTC. Protein: CASSPSGGRSYEQYF.

This clone was seen many times. One end of the junction is discordant with germline, which a read error may explain. This chain links TRBV2 with TRBJ2-1, with D possibly matching TRBD2 (6 bases). Germline CDR1 and CDR2: SNHLY and FYNNEI. This CDR3 is built from 11 residues. CDR3 in amino acids: CATVWRDISVF. The CDR3, as DNA: TGTGCCACAGTTTGGCGGGATATTTCGGTCTTC.

V is TRBV19 and J is TRBJ2-3; D call uncertain. The V gene lost 3 bases and the J gene lost 1 base, with 8 bases spanning the gap. The CDR3 extends over 14 amino acids. In germline, CDR1 is LNHDA, CDR2 SQIVND (reference sequence). CDR3 DNA sequence: TGTGCCAGTAGTATGGGGAAGGGCACAGATACGCAGTATTTT. It encodes CASSMGKGTDTQYF.

As DNA, the CDR3 is TGTGCCAGCAGTTTCTGGTACGAGCAGTACTTC. Translated, it gives CASSFWYEQYF. This chain connects TRBV28 to TRBJ2-7; D call uncertain. Per the germline V gene, CDR1 is MDHEN and CDR2 is SYDVKM. V was pared by 3 bases and J by 4 bases, with 4 bases between. The CDR3 runs 11 residues.

This chain uses TRBV30 with TRBJ1-5, with a tentative D call TRBD1 (5 bases). Trimming cost V 0 bases and J 7 bases, with 10 bases left between them. The length of the CDR3 is 13 residues. Germline lookup yields CDR1 GTSNPN and CDR2 SVGIG (reference sequence). CDR3 amino acids: CAWSVRGGQPQHF. The DNA of the CDR3 is TGTGCCTGGAGTGTACGCGGGGGACAGCCCCAGCATTTT.

V gene TRBV10-3 combines with J gene TRBJ2-5; the match to TRBD1 covers 10 bases. V gave up 8 bases and J gave up 4 bases; unmatched junction bases: 7. This CDR3 has 14 residues. CDR1 ENHRY and CDR2 SYGVKD come from the germline V gene. CDR3 in amino acids: CAISPGQGLETQYF. For the CDR3, the DNA is TGTGCCATCTCCCCGGGACAGGGGTTAGAGACCCAGTACTTC.

The V and J genes are TRBV10-3 and TRBJ1-1, with a possible D match to TRBD1 (5 bases). Germline V gives CDR1 ENHRY, CDR2 SYGVKD. V was clipped by 5 bases and J by 5 bases, with 12 bases between them. The CDR3 runs 13 residues. CDR3 nucleotide sequence: TGTGCCATCAGTAGGGACCTTACTACTGAAGCTTTCTTT. Translation gives CAISRDLTTEAFF.

This clone appeared a few times. Within the sample, other DNA sequences also encode this same CDR3. This chain joins TRBV10-3 and TRBJ1-2; no clear D. With 0 bases removed from V and 4 bases from J, the gap between germline ends came to 9 bases. CDR1 and CDR2 (germline): ENHRY, SYGVKD. This CDR3 is built from 14 residues. The CDR3 DNA reads as TGTGCCATCAGTGAGTCGGAGGGAATCTATGGCTACACCTTC. Encoded protein: CAISESEGIYGYTF.